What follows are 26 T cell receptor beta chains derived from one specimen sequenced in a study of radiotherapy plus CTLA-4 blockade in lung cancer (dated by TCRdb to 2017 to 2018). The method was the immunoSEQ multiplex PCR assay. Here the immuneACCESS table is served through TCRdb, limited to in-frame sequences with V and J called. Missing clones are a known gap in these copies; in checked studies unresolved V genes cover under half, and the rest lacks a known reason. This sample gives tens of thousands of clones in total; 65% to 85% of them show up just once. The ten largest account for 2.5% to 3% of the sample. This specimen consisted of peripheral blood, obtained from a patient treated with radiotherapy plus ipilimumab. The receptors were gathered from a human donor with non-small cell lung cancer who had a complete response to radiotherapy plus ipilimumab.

The CDR3 loop is CASSPSGVYEQYF. The CDR3 region has the DNA TGTGCCAGTAGTCCGTCAGGGGTTTACGAGCAGTACTTC. The chain employs TRBV19 and TRBJ2-7, with a tentative D call TRBD1 (6 bases). The CDR3 runs 13 residues. Germline CDR1 is LNHDA and CDR2 is SQIVND (reference sequence). V was shortened by 5 bases and J by 4 bases, with 12 bases between the two germline ends.

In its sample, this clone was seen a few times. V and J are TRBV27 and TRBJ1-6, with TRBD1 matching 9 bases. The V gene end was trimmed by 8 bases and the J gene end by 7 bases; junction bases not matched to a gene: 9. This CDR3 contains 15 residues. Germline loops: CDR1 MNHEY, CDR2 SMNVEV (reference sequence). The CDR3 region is CASAHTGTGNSPLHF. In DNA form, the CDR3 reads TGTGCCAGCGCTCATACCGGGACAGGGAATTCACCCCTCCACTTT.

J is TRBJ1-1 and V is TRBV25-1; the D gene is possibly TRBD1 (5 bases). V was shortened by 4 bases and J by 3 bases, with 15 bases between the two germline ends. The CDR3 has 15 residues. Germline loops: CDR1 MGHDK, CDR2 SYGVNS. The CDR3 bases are TGTGCCAGCAGTGCGAGCTGGGGCAGACACACTGAAGCTTTCTTT. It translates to CASSASWGRHTEAFF. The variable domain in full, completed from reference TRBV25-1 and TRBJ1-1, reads EADIYQTPRYLVIGTGKKITLECSQTMGHDKMYWYQQDPGMELHLIHYSYGVNSTEKGDLSSESTVSRIRTEHFPLTLESARPSHTSQYLCASSASWGRHTEAFFGQGTRLTVV.

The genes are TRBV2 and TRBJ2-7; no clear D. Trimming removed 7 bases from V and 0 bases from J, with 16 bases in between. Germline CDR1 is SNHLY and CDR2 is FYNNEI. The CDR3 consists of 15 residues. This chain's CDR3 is CASKMSRMSSYEQYF. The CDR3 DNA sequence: TGTGCCAGCAAAATGAGCCGCATGAGCTCCTACGAGCAGTACTTC. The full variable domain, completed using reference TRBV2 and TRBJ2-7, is EPEVTQTPSHQVTQMGQEVILRCVPISNHLYFYWYRQILGQKVEFLVSFYNNEISEKSEIFDDQFSVERPDGSNFTLKIRSTKLEDSAMYFCASKMSRMSSYEQYFGPGTRLTVT.

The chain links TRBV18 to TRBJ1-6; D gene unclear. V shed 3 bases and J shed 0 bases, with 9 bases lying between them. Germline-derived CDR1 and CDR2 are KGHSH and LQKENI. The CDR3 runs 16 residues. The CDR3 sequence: CASSPSTSSYNSPLHF. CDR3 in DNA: TGTGCCAGCTCACCTTCAACGAGCTCCTATAATTCACCCCTCCACTTT. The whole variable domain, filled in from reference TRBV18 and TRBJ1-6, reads NAGVMQNPRHLVRRRGQEARLRCSPMKGHSHVYWYRQLPEEGLKFMVYLQKENIIDESGMPKERFSAEFPKEGPSILRIQQVVRGDSAAYFCASSPSTSSYNSPLHFGNGTRLTVT.

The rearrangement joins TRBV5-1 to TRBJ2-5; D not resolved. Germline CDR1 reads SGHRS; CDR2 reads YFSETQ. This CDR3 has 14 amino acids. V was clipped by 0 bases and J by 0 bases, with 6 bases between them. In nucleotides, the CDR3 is TGCGCCAGCAGCTTGGTGGCAGACCAAGAGACCCAGTACTTC. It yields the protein CASSLVADQETQYF.

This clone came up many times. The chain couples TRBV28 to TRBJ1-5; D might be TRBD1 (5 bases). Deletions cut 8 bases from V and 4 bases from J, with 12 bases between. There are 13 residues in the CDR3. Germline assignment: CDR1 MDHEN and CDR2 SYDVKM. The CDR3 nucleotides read TGTGCCAGCGGCGCGGGGGGGAATCAGCCCCAGCATTTT. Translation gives CASGAGGNQPQHF.

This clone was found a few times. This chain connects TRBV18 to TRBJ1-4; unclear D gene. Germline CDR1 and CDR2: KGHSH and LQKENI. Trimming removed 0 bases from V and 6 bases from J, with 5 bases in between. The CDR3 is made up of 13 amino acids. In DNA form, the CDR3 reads TGTGCCAGCTCACCACCCGCAGATGAAAAACTGTTTTTT. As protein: CASSPPADEKLFF.

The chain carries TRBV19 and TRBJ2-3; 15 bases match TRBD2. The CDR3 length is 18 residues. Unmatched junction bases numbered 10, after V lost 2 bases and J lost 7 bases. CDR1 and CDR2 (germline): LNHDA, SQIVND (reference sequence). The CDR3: CASSILGLAGGQGNTQYF. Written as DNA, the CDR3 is TGTGCCAGTAGTATACTGGGACTAGCGGGAGGCCAGGGGAATACGCAGTATTTT.

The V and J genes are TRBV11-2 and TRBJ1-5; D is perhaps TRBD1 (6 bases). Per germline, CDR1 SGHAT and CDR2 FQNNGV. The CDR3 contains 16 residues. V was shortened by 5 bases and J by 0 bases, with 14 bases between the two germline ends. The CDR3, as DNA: TGTGCCAGCAGCCCTTTGACAGGATTTAGCAATCAGCCCCAGCATTTT. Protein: CASSPLTGFSNQPQHF.

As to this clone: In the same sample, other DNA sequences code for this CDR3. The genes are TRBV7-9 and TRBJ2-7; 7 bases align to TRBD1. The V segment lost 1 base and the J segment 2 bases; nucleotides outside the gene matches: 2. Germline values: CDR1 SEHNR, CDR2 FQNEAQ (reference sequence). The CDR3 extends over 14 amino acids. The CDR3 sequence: CASSLGTGAYEQYF. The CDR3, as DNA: TGTGCCAGCAGCTTAGGGACAGGAGCCTACGAGCAGTACTTC. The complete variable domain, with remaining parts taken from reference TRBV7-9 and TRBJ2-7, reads DTGVSQNPRHKITKRGQNVTFRCDPISEHNRLYWYRQTLGQGPEFLTYFQNEAQLEKSRLLSDRFSAERPKGSFSTLEIQRTEQGDSAMYLCASSLGTGAYEQYFGPGTRLTVT.

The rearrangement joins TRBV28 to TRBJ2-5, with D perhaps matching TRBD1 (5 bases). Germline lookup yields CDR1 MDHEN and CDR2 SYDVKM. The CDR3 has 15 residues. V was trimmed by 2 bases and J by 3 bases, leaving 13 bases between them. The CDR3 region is CASSLGDSYKETQYF. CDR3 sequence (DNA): TGTGCCAGCAGTTTAGGCGACAGCTACAAAGAGACCCAGTACTTC.

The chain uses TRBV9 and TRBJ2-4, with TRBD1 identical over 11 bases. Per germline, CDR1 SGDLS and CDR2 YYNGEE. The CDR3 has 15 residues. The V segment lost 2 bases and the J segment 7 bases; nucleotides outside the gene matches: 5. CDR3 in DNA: TGTGCCAGCAGCGTTATGGGGACAGGGGGTAACATTCAGTACTTC. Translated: CASSVMGTGGNIQYF.

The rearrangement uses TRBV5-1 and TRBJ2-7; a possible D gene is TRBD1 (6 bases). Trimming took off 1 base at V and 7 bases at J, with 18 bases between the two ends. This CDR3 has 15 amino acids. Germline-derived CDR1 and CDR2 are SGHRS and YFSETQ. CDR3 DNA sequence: TGCGCCAGCAGCTTGACAGGGTTGGTTTCTGGTGAGCAGTACTTC. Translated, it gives CASSLTGLVSGEQYF.

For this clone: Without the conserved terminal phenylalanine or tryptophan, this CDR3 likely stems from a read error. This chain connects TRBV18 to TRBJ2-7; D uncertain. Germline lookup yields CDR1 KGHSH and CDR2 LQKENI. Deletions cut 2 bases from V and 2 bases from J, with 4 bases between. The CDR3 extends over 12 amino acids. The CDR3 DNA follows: TGTGCCAGCTCACCAGGGCCCTACGAGCAGTACCTC. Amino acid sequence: CASSPGPYEQYL.

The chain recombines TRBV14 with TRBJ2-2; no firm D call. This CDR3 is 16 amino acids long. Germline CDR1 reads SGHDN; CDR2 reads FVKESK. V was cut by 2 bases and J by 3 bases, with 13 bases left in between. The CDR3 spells CASSQRTVKDTGELFF. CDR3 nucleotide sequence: TGTGCCAGCAGCCAAAGAACGGTCAAAGACACCGGGGAGCTGTTTTTT.

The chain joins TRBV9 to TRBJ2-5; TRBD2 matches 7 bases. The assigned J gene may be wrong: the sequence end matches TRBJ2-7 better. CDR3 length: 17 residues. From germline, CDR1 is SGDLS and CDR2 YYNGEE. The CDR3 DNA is TGTGCCAGCAGCGAGGCTAGCGGTACGATCCCTACCTACGAGCAGTACTTC. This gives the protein CASSEASGTIPTYEQYF.

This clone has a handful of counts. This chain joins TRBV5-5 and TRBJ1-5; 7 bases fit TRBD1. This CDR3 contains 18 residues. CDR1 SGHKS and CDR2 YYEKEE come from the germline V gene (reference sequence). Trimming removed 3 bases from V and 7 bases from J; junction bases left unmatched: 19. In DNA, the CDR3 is TGTGCCAGCAGCTCTAGATCCCCAGGGGGGCTTATTGAACAGCCCCAGCATTTT. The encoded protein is CASSSRSPGGLIEQPQHF.

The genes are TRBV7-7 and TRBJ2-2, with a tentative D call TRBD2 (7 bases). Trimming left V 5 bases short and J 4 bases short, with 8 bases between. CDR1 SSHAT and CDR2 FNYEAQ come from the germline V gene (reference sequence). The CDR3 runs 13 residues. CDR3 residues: CASSRGGTGELFF. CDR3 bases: TGTGCCAGCAGCAGGGGGGGCACCGGGGAGCTGTTTTTT.

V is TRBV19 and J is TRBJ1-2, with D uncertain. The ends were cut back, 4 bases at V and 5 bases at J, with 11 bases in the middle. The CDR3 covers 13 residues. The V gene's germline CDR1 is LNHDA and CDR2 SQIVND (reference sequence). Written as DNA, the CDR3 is TGTGCCAGTAGTACAGGTGCCCAGTATGGCTACACCTTC. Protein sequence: CASSTGAQYGYTF.

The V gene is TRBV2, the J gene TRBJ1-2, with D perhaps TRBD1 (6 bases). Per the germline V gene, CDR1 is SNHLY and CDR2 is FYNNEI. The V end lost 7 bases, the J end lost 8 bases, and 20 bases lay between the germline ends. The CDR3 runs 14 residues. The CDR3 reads CASNPQGLSRGYTF. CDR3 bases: TGTGCCAGCAACCCTCAGGGGCTTTCTAGAGGCTACACCTTC. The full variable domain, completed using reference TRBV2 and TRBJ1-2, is EPEVTQTPSHQVTQMGQEVILRCVPISNHLYFYWYRQILGQKVEFLVSFYNNEISEKSEIFDDQFSVERPDGSNFTLKIRSTKLEDSAMYFCASNPQGLSRGYTFGSGTRLTVV.

The CDR3, as DNA: TGTGCCTGGAGTCGGGACAGGGGATGGTACCAAGAGACCCAGTACTTC. Residues: CAWSRDRGWYQETQYF. The chain combines TRBV30 with TRBJ2-5; 10 nucleotides align to TRBD1. The CDR3 contains 16 residues. In germline, CDR1 is GTSNPN, CDR2 SVGIG (reference sequence). V shed 2 bases and J 0 bases; nucleotides not matched to a gene: 6.

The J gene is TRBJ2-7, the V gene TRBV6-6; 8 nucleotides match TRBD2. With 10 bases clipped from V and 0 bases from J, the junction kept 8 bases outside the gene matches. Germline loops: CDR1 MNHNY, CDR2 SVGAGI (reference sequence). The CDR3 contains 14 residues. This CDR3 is CATRARGVSYEQYF. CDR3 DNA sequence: TGTGCCACCAGAGCGCGGGGGGTCTCCTACGAGCAGTACTTC.

The CDR3 DNA sequence: TGTGCCAGTAGTCATTTTAGCGGGACTTACGAGCAGTACTTC. Translation gives CASSHFSGTYEQYF. The chain has TRBV19 and TRBJ2-7, with 8 positions matching TRBD2. This CDR3 has 14 amino acids. J was trimmed by 4 bases and V by 5 bases; bases with no gene match: 7. The germline CDR1 and CDR2 sequences are LNHDA and SQIVND (reference sequence). The variable domain in full, completed from reference TRBV19 and TRBJ2-7, reads DGGITQSPKYLFRKEGQNVTLSCEQNLNHDAMYWYRQDPGQGLRLIYYSQIVNDFQKGDIAEGYSVSREKKESFPLTVTSAQKNPTAFYLCASSHFSGTYEQYFGPGTRLTVT.

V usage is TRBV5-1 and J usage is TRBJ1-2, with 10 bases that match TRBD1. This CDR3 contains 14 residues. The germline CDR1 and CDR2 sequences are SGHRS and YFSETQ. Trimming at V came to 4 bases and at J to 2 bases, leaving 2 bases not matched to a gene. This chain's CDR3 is CASSGGQGNYGYTF. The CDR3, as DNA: TGCGCCAGCAGCGGGGGACAGGGGAACTATGGCTACACCTTC.

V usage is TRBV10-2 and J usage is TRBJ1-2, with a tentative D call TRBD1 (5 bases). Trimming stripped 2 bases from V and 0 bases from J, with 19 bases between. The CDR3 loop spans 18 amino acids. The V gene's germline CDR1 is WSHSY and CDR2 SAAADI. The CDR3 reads CASSETLSGVGPNYGYTF. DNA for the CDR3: TGCGCCAGCAGTGAGACCCTGTCTGGCGTGGGGCCTAACTATGGCTACACCTTC.